This entry lists 30 T cell receptor beta chains sequenced from one sample in a study of vaccination and CD4 T cells after COVID-19. Sequence data for DNA of cultured CD4+ T cells were generated by the Oncomine TCR Beta short-read assay. A single record per CDR3 protein comes from TCRdb applying MiXCR to the PCR reads. The table shows under 20,000 distinct CDR3 sequences, with 42% occurring only once. Treatment: approximately 9-day PBMC culture with coronavirus spike peptide pools or control peptides (ViraFEST assay). These receptors' targets are unknown. Sequencing was performed on cultured CD4+ T cells from blood. The receptors were sampled from a human donor with COVID-19.

The chain combines TRBV5-1 with TRBJ2-7; D tentatively reads TRBD1 or TRBD2 (5 bases each). This CDR3 is built from 17 residues. Germline V lookup: CDR1 SGHRS, CDR2 YFSETQ. V was trimmed by 0 bases and J by 1 base, leaving 17 bases between them. CDR3: CASSLGELGPRSYEQYF. As DNA, the CDR3 is TGCGCCAGCAGCTTGGGCGAGTTGGGACCGAGATCCTACGAGCAGTACTTC.

The chain links TRBV7-2 to TRBJ1-2; D may be TRBD1 (5 bases). The CDR3 has 16 amino acids. Trimming stripped 1 base from V and 0 bases from J, with 12 bases between. CDR1 is SGHTA, CDR2 FQGNSA, per germline. For the CDR3, the DNA is TGTGCCAGCAGCTTAGTTTCCGCAGGGACTAACTATGGCTACACCTTC. Translation: CASSLVSAGTNYGYTF. Looking up the rest from reference TRBV7-2 and TRBJ1-2 gives the full variable domain: GAGVSQSPSNKVTEKGKDVELRCDPISGHTALYWYRQSLGQGLEFLIYFQGNSAPDKSGLPSDRFSAERTGGSVSTLTIQRTQQEDSAVYLCASSLVSAGTNYGYTFGSGTRLTVV.

The chain recombines TRBV12-3 or TRBV12-4 with TRBJ2-3; 9 bases map to TRBD2. CDR3 length: 16 amino acids. The trim removed 5 bases at V and 2 bases at J, leaving 8 bases unmatched. The CDR3: CASSPAAGGPTDTQYF. The CDR3, as DNA: TGTGCCAGCAGTCCCGCAGCGGGGGGTCCCACAGATACGCAGTATTTT.

This clonotype was seen more than once but under ten times. This chain joins TRBV7-8 and TRBJ2-7; a possible D gene is TRBD1 (6 bases). There are 12 residues in the CDR3. The V and J ends lost 5 bases and 3 bases respectively, with 8 bases between them. Germline CDR1 reads SGHVS; CDR2 reads FQNEAQ. CDR3 bases: TGTGCCAGCAGCCGCAGGGGCTACGAGCAGTACTTC. Amino acids: CASSRRGYEQYF.

This clonotype was recorded once. The chain uses TRBV18 and TRBJ1-2; D remains unclear. The CDR3 runs 13 residues. CDR1 is KGHSH, CDR2 LQKENI, per germline. The V end lost 4 bases, the J end lost 4 bases, and 10 bases lay between the germline ends. This CDR3 reads CASSRSDTYGYTF. CDR3 bases: TGTGCCAGCTCACGGTCCGACACCTATGGCTACACCTTC.

This clonotype was seen just once. The chain carries TRBV20-1 and TRBJ2-1; 7 bases are shared with TRBD1. CDR3 length: 16 residues. Germline V lookup: CDR1 DFQATT, CDR2 SNEGSKA (reference sequence). V dropped 0 bases and J dropped 3; count of bases not matched to a gene: 8. This chain's CDR3 is CSARDRQGQVYNEQFF. DNA for the CDR3: TGCAGTGCTAGAGACCGACAGGGTCAGGTCTACAATGAGCAGTTCTTC.

The J gene is TRBJ2-7, the V gene TRBV20-1, with D tentatively TRBD2 (6 bases). V lost 3 bases and J lost 2, with 11 bases in between. The CDR3 totals 13 residues. Germline V gene data show CDR1 as DFQATT and CDR2 as SNEGSKA (reference sequence). The CDR3 sequence: CSASPGGTYEQYF. CDR3 bases: TGCAGTGCTAGTCCCGGGGGAACCTACGAGCAGTACTTC.

This clonotype has more than one count but fewer than ten. The chain combines TRBV7-2 with TRBJ2-3; the match to TRBD1 covers 11 bases. CDR1 SGHTA and CDR2 FQGNSA come from the germline V gene. The CDR3 is 14 residues long. J gave up 7 bases and V 4 bases, and 4 bases lay outside the gene matches. The chain's CDR3 is CASSSGQGAHTQYF. The CDR3 nucleotides read TGTGCCAGCAGCTCCGGACAGGGGGCACATACGCAGTATTTT.

This clonotype was seen only a few times. The gene calls are TRBV20-1 and TRBJ1-1; D perhaps matches TRBD1 (5 bases). Trimming removed 5 bases at V and 6 bases at J, with 16 bases between. Looked up from germline, CDR1 is DFQATT and CDR2 is SNEGSKA (reference sequence). CDR3 length: 13 residues. Here the CDR3 reads CSAPPEGLAEAFF. The CDR3 region has the DNA TGCAGTGCTCCCCCCGAGGGGTTGGCTGAAGCTTTCTTT.

The J gene is TRBJ2-5, the V gene TRBV18, with TRBD2 identical over 15 bases. The CDR3 is 18 residues long. V lost 4 bases and J lost 2; bases outside the gene matches: 8. Germline CDR1 and CDR2: KGHSH and LQKENI. The CDR3 DNA follows: TGTGCCAGCTCACAGGGACTAGCGGGGGGCCGGAGTCAAGAGACCCAGTACTTC. Translated, it gives CASSQGLAGGRSQETQYF.

The chain employs TRBV6-1 and TRBJ1-3; no clear D. The germline V gene has CDR1 MNHNS and CDR2 SASEGT. The CDR3 spans 16 residues. The V and J ends lost 5 bases and 4 bases respectively, with 18 bases between them. This CDR3 reads CASSRTLGVSGNTIYF. DNA of the CDR3: TGTGCCAGCAGTCGGACCCTGGGAGTCTCCGGAAACACCATATATTTT.

This rearrangement joins TRBV21-1 to TRBJ1-2. TRBV21-1 counts as a pseudogene. The CDR3 sequence is 11 residues long. The DNA of the CDR3 is TGTGCCGGCGAAGGACGGGCAATGGGAACCTTC. Translated: CAGEGRAMGTF.

This clonotype was picked up a small number of times. DNA for the CDR3: TGTGCCAGCAGTGAAATGGGTGACTATGGCTACACCTTC. Protein: CASSEMGDYGYTF. V usage is TRBV6-1 and J usage is TRBJ1-2; no definite D call. There are 13 residues in the CDR3. Germline V gene data show CDR1 as MNHNS and CDR2 as SASEGT. V was pared by 2 bases and J by 3 bases, with 7 bases between.

This clonotype was counted between two and nine times. The CDR3 loop reads CATSRDSRGYEQYF. The CDR3 coding sequence is TGTGCCACCAGCAGAGATTCGCGAGGCTACGAGCAGTACTTC. The chain employs TRBV15 and TRBJ2-7; no reliable D call. This CDR3 comprises 14 residues. With 0 bases removed from V and 3 bases from J, the gap between germline ends came to 9 bases. Germline V gene sequence: CDR1 LNHNV, CDR2 YYDKDF (reference sequence).

J is TRBJ2-7 and V is TRBV5-6; D could derive from TRBD1 or TRBD2 (6 bases each). Germline lookup yields CDR1 SGHDT and CDR2 YYEEEE. The CDR3 contains 16 residues. Trimming took off 1 base at V and 1 base at J, with 15 bases between the two ends. The CDR3 DNA is TGTGCCAGCAGCTTGTACCGGGGGCGCTTGTCCTACGAGCAGTACTTC. Translation gives CASSLYRGRLSYEQYF.

This clonotype is categorized as medium-sized. The chain is built from TRBV7-6 and TRBJ2-7; 12 bases match TRBD1. V lost 4 bases, J lost 6 bases, and 10 bases stayed unmatched. Germline-derived CDR1 and CDR2 are SGHVS and FNYEAQ. CDR3 length equals 16 residues. CDR3 sequence: CASSSNPGQGAREQYF. The DNA of the CDR3 is TGTGCCAGCAGCTCAAATCCGGGACAGGGGGCGCGCGAGCAGTACTTC.

This clonotype was detected only a few times. The genes are TRBV7-9 and TRBJ2-7; 8 bases align to TRBD1. The CDR3 is 14 amino acids. Germline CDR1 reads SEHNR; CDR2 reads FQNEAQ (reference sequence). Trimming took 1 base from V and 6 from J; bases not matched to a gene: 5. The CDR3 here is CASSLVRQGTEQYF. The CDR3 coding sequence is TGTGCCAGCAGCTTAGTCAGACAGGGGACCGAGCAGTACTTC.

The chain is built from TRBV12-3 or TRBV12-4 and TRBJ2-1; TRBD1 might be the D (5 bases). The CDR3 totals 15 residues. Trimming left V 1 base short and J 1 base short, with 8 bases between. Here the CDR3 reads CASSLVAGSYNEQFF. CDR3 sequence (DNA): TGTGCCAGCAGTTTAGTAGCAGGGTCCTACAATGAGCAGTTCTTC.

This clonotype was picked up a small number of times. The chain links TRBV2 to TRBJ2-3; D tentatively fits TRBD1 or TRBD2 (6 bases each). Germline CDR1 SNHLY, CDR2 FYNNEI. The CDR3 is 16 amino acids. The V gene lost 2 bases and the J gene lost 6 bases, with 18 bases spanning the gap. CDR3 residues: CASSESGGLAADTQYF. CDR3 nucleotides: TGTGCCAGCAGTGAATCCGGGGGCTTAGCGGCGGATACGCAGTATTTT.

V and J are TRBV20-1 and TRBJ2-7; tentatively, D is TRBD2 (5 bases). Germline-derived CDR1 and CDR2 are DFQATT and SNEGSKA (reference sequence). Between the trimmed V and J ends, which lost 2 bases and 7 bases, there was a span of 12 bases. The CDR3 has 12 amino acids. The CDR3 DNA reads TGCAGTGCTAGACCCGGACTGGGAGAGCAGTACTTC. The encoded protein is CSARPGLGEQYF.

This clonotype came up a few times. This chain connects TRBV20-1 to TRBJ2-5; D uncertain. Trimming cost V 0 bases and J 2 bases, with 10 bases left between them. Germline assignment: CDR1 DFQATT and CDR2 SNEGSKA (reference sequence). This CDR3 is 14 amino acids long. DNA of the CDR3: TGCAGTGCTAGAGAAAGGGTTGGTCAAGAGACCCAGTACTTC. This gives the protein CSARERVGQETQYF.

The chain couples TRBV4-2 to TRBJ1-5; D is uncertain. The V gene's germline CDR1 is LGHNA and CDR2 YNFKEQ. V was pared by 0 bases and J by 0 bases, with 6 bases between. The length of the CDR3 is 15 residues. CDR3 nucleotide sequence: TGTGCCAGCAGCCAAGAGGACGCTAGCAATCAGCCCCAGCATTTT. This encodes CASSQEDASNQPQHF.

The chain links TRBV7-2 to TRBJ2-7; no firm D call. The CDR3 contains 11 residues. Germline V CDR1 and CDR2: SGHTA, FQGNSA. V dropped 5 bases and J dropped 3 bases, with 5 bases sitting between them. Here the CDR3 reads CASSLNYEQYF. The CDR3 DNA reads TGTGCCAGCAGCCTTAACTACGAGCAGTACTTC. Together with reference TRBV7-2 and TRBJ2-7, the CDR3 gives the full variable domain: GAGVSQSPSNKVTEKGKDVELRCDPISGHTALYWYRQSLGQGLEFLIYFQGNSAPDKSGLPSDRFSAERTGGSVSTLTIQRTQQEDSAVYLCASSLNYEQYFGPGTRLTVT.

This clonotype was seen only a few times. V usage is TRBV20-1 and J usage is TRBJ1-1; D not resolved. CDR1 is DFQATT and CDR2 is SNEGSKA in the germline V gene (reference sequence). Trimming cost V 4 bases and J 8 bases, with 11 bases left between them. The CDR3 contains 11 residues. Here the CDR3 DNA reads TGCAGTGCTATTCCGCGGCTGGAAGCTTTCTTT. It is translated as CSAIPRLEAFF.

V and J are TRBV7-2 and TRBJ1-5; no clear D. V lost 3 bases and J 3 bases, leaving 15 bases between the germline ends. The CDR3 consists of 16 residues. Germline-derived CDR1 and CDR2 are SGHTA and FQGNSA. This CDR3 is CASSFVPGSSNQPQHF. The CDR3 DNA is TGTGCCAGCAGCTTTGTACCGGGTTCGTCCAATCAGCCCCAGCATTTT.

This chain joins TRBV29-1 and TRBJ1-1; 7 bases are shared with TRBD1. This CDR3 comprises 12 residues. Per the germline V gene, CDR1 is SQVTM and CDR2 is ANQGSEA. The V segment lost 7 bases and the J segment 5 bases; nucleotides outside the gene matches: 7. The CDR3 DNA reads TGCAGCGCACTACCGACAGGGACTGAAGCTTTCTTT. It translates to CSALPTGTEAFF.

The CDR3 spells CASSVPGTDTQYF. As DNA, the CDR3 is TGTGCCAGCAGTGTACCGGGTACAGATACGCAGTATTTT. The V call is TRBV6-1, the J call TRBJ2-3; D not resolved. CDR3 size: 13 residues. Trimming shortened V by 4 bases and J by 3 bases, and 8 bases separated the two germline ends. CDR1 is MNHNS, CDR2 SASEGT, per germline.

This clonotype was detected a few times. For the CDR3, the DNA is TGTGCCAGCAGCCGAAACACTAGAAGCGGGGAGCTGTTTTTT. Protein sequence: CASSRNTRSGELFF. V usage is TRBV6-2 or TRBV6-3 and J usage is TRBJ2-2; D is perhaps TRBD2 (5 bases). The CDR3 consists of 14 residues. The V gene's germline CDR1 is MNHEY and CDR2 SVGEGT. V was pared by 6 bases and J by 7 bases, with 15 bases between.

V is TRBV12-3 or TRBV12-4 and J is TRBJ1-2; maybe TRBD1 (6 bases). The germline V and J ends were trimmed by 6 bases and 4 bases, with 12 bases remaining between them. The CDR3 is 13 residues long. The DNA of the CDR3 is TGTGCCAGCAGGTTACAGGGTTCCTATGGCTACACCTTC. Amino acid sequence: CASRLQGSYGYTF.

The rearrangement joins TRBV12-5 to TRBJ2-4; 7 bases line up with TRBD2. V dropped 4 bases and J dropped 1; count of bases not matched to a gene: 10. CDR1 and CDR2 (germline): LGHNT, FRNRAP. This CDR3 spans 17 amino acids. DNA of the CDR3: TGTGCTAGTGGTTCCCCTACTAGCGATGTGGCCAAAAACATTCAGTACTTC. This sequence encodes CASGSPTSDVAKNIQYF.